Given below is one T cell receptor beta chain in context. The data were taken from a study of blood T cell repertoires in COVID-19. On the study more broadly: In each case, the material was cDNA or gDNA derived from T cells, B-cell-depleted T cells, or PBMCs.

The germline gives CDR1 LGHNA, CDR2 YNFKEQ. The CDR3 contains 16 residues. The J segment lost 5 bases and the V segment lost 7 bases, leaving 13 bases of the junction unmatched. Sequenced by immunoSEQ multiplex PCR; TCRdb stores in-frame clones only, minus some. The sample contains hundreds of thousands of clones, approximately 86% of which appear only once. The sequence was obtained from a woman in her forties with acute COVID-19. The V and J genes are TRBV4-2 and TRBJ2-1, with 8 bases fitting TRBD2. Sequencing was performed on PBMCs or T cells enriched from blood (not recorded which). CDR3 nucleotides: TGTGCCAGCACTAACTTTCCCCAGCGGGAGAACAATGAGCAGTTCTTC. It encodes CASTNFPQRENNEQFF.